The rows below give T cell receptor beta chains drawn from one sample of a study of cytomegalovirus exposure and HLA in healthy donors. Some clones are missing from TCRdb's copy, which holds only in-frame ones; the method was immunoSEQ multiplex PCR. This table holds approximately 100,000 clones, 79% found once. The specimen was PBMCs. The origin of the receptors is a middle-aged woman in good health and CMV-seronegative. The CDR3 runs from the conserved cysteine through the conserved F or W. D genes are given only for firm matches. The size entry is marked missing in some rows and otherwise reads once, few, many or a size class.

>15|.|TRBD2|TRBJ2-1|TRBV28
TGTGCCAGCAGATCTTCGGGACTAGCATCGATTGAGCAGTTCTTC
CASRSSGLASIEQFF
>12|few|.|TRBJ2-7|TRBV7-8
TGTGCCAGCAGCTCCGGGGTGCCGCGACCGTACTTC
CASSSGVPRPYF
>13|.|.|TRBJ2-7|TRBV11-2
TGTGCCAGCAGCTTGAAGCAGGGGGGCGAGCAGTACTTC
CASSLKQGGEQYF
>13|few|.|TRBJ2-1|TRBV14
TGTGCCAGCAGCCAAGATATGAGGGATGAGCAGTTCTTC
CASSQDMRDEQFF
>13|.|TRBD1|TRBJ2-5|TRBV5-4
TGTGCCAGCAGCATCAGGGGGCAAGAGACCCAGTACTTC
CASSIRGQETQYF
>12|.|.|TRBJ2-7|TRBV6-6
TGTGCCAGCACCCACAATCAATACGAGCAGTACTTC
CASTHNQYEQYF
>15|.|.|TRBJ1-3|TRBV28
TGTGCCAGCAGTCTATACGGAGGGTCTGGAAACACCATATATTTT
CASSLYGGSGNTIYF
>13|.|.|TRBJ2-6|TRBV28
TGTGCCAGCACCAGGTCCGGGGCCAACGTCCTGACTTTC
CASTRSGANVLTF
>16|.|TRBD2|TRBJ2-3|TRBV11-3
TGTGCCAGCAGCTTACGGACTAGCGGATCTACAGATACGCAGTATTTT
CASSLRTSGSTDTQYF
>16|.|TRBD1|TRBJ2-2|TRBV10-3
TGTGCCATCAGGAGGGGACAGGGGGCGAACACCGGGGAGCTGTTTTTT
CAIRRGQGANTGELFF
>13|.|TRBD1|TRBJ1-4|TRBV4-3
TGCGCCAGCAGCCAAGGGGACAGGGAAAAACTGTTTTTT
CASSQGDREKLFF
>13|.|.|TRBJ1-4|TRBV18
TGTGCCAGCTCACCACGCGCGAATGAAAAACTGTTTTTT
CASSPRANEKLFF
>19|.|TRBD1|TRBJ2-7|TRBV5-4
TGTGCCAGCAGCTTACCCCCAGGGACAGGGGGATACGACTCGAGGGAGCAGTACTTC
CASSLPPGTGGYDSREQYF
>15|.|.|TRBJ1-5|TRBV18
TGTGCCAGCTCACCCGGACAGCCGTCGAATCAGCCCCAGCATTTT
CASSPGQPSNQPQHF
>13|.|.|TRBJ2-7|TRBV28
TGTGCCAGCAGTCCCTCGGGGTGGTACGAGCAGTACTTC
CASSPSGWYEQYF
>18|.|.|TRBJ2-1|TRBV9
TGTGCCAGCAGCGTAGGGTTGCTGGGGGGAGGCTCCTACAATGAGCAGTTCTTC
CASSVGLLGGGSYNEQFF
>15|.|.|TRBJ2-5|TRBV5-6
TGTGCCAGCAGCTTGCTGGTGGACAGTCAAGAGACCCAGTACTTC
CASSLLVDSQETQYF
>13|.|.|TRBJ1-3|TRBV7-9
TGTGCCAGCATCCTCCTCTCTGGAAACACCATATATTTT
CASILLSGNTIYF
>14|.|TRBD1|TRBJ2-7|TRBV6-6
TGTGCCAGCAGGGGGGACAGGAGCACTTTCGAGCAGTACTTC
CASRGDRSTFEQYF
>14|.|.|TRBJ1-1|TRBV2
TGTGCCAGCAGTATTACAGGTGTCGGAACTGAAGCTTTCTTT
CASSITGVGTEAFF
>12|.|.|TRBJ1-2|TRBV7-9
TGTGCCAGCAGCTTAGAGACCAGGGGCTACACCTTC
CASSLETRGYTF
>14|few|TRBD1|TRBJ1-2|TRBV4-3
TGCGCCAGCAGCCAAGATGGAGGGGGCCGGGGCTACACCTTC
CASSQDGGGRGYTF
>13|.|.|TRBJ1-1|TRBV27
TGTGCCAGCAGTTTAGACAGTTACACTGAAGCTTTCTTT
CASSLDSYTEAFF
>16|.|.|TRBJ1-4|TRBV5-6
TGTGCCAGCAGCTTGGGGGGGGGCCCGATTAATGAAAAACTGTTTTTT
CASSLGGGPINEKLFF
>14|.|TRBD1|TRBJ1-2|TRBV11-3
TGTGCCAGCAGCCTACACAGGGGGCAAGATGGCTACACCTTC
CASSLHRGQDGYTF
>14|.|TRBD2|TRBJ2-1|TRBV30
TGTGCCTGGACGACTAGCGGGGACCACAATGAGCAGTTCTTC
CAWTTSGDHNEQFF
>15|.|.|TRBJ2-5|TRBV19
TGTGCCAGTAGTATGTTAGGAAGGGCGGGAGAGACCCAGTACTTC
CASSMLGRAGETQYF
>16|.|TRBD2|TRBJ2-1|TRBV7-9
TGTTCCAGCAGCTTAGGGGGGACTAGCAACTACAATGAGCAGTTCTTC
CSSSLGGTSNYNEQFF
>13|.|TRBD1|TRBJ2-5|TRBV5-1
TGCGCCAGCAGCTCCCAGGGGGATGAGACCCAGTACTTC
CASSSQGDETQYF
>15|.|TRBD1|TRBJ1-1|TRBV18
TGTGCCAGCTCACCGGGACAGGCAGTAAACACTGAAGCTTTCTTT
CASSPGQAVNTEAFF
>15|.|TRBD1|TRBJ1-4|TRBV7-2
TGTGCCAGCACCGTTGGGGGGACAGAGAATGAAAAACTGTTTTTT
CASTVGGTENEKLFF
>17|.|.|TRBJ1-3|TRBV5-5
TGTGCCAGCACCGTTGCCGCAGCAGGCAGCTCTGGAAACACCATATATTTT
CASTVAAAGSSGNTIYF
>15|.|TRBD1|TRBJ2-7|TRBV18
TGTGCCAGCTCACCGGGACAGGGGGTCTCCTACGAGCAGTACTTC
CASSPGQGVSYEQYF
>16|.|.|TRBJ1-5|TRBV5-1
TGCGCCAGCAGCCGGGGGGGCGGCGATAGCAATCAGCCCCAGCATTTT
CASSRGGGDSNQPQHF
>15|.|.|TRBJ2-2|TRBV19
TGTGCCAGTACCCTCACAGGCTCGAACACCGGGGAGCTGTTTTTT
CASTLTGSNTGELFF
>15|.|TRBD1|TRBJ1-3|TRBV7-2
TGTGCCAGCAGCCTGGAGGGGACAGCTGGAAACACCATATATTTT
CASSLEGTAGNTIYF
>17|.|TRBD2|TRBJ2-1|TRBV27
TGTGCCAGCAGGAGCGGGAGGAGATCGCCTAGCTACAATGAGCAGTTCTTC
CASRSGRRSPSYNEQFF
>17|.|.|TRBJ2-1|TRBV7-8
TGTGCCAGCAGCCGTTTTCGGGACACGGCCTCCTACAATGAGCAGTTCTTC
CASSRFRDTASYNEQFF
>15|.|.|TRBJ2-3|TRBV28
TGTGCCAGCAGTTTCGGAGCTCTAGGGAGAGATACGCAGTATTTT
CASSFGALGRDTQYF
>13|.|TRBD1|TRBJ2-7|TRBV10-3
TGTGCCACCCAATCCGGGACAGCCTACGAGCAGTACTTC
CATQSGTAYEQYF
>14|.|TRBD1|TRBJ2-2|TRBV19
TGTGCCAGTAGTATCAGGGGGCGAAACGGGGAGCTGTTTTTT
CASSIRGRNGELFF
>19|.|TRBD2|TRBJ2-1|TRBV7-2
TGTGCCAGCAGCTTAGCGAGCCTAAGACTAGCGGGTTTGGACAATGAGCAGTTCTTC
CASSLASLRLAGLDNEQFF
>14|.|TRBD1|TRBJ2-3|TRBV4-2
TGTGCCAGCAGCCGAGACAGGGGCGCGGATACGCAGTATTTT
CASSRDRGADTQYF
>13|few|TRBD2|TRBJ2-3|TRBV19
TGTGCCAGTAGTAATGCGGGAGCAGATACGCAGTATTTT
CASSNAGADTQYF
>13|.|.|TRBJ1-1|TRBV11-2
TGTGCCAGCAGCTCGGGCCTGGAGGCTGAAGCTTTCTTT
CASSSGLEAEAFF
>15|.|TRBD1|TRBJ2-2|TRBV6-5
TGTGCCAGCAGATCCGGGACAGGGGCCCCCGGGGAGCTGTTTTTT
CASRSGTGAPGELFF
>17|.|.|TRBJ1-2|TRBV7-6
TGTGCCAGCAGCTTAGGGGGCCCCTCTTACGGCAGGGATGGCTACACCTTC
CASSLGGPSYGRDGYTF
>15|.|.|TRBJ1-1|TRBV6-5
TGTGCCAGCAGTTGGGCGGGACGTTTGAACACTGAAGCTTTCTTT
CASSWAGRLNTEAFF
>14|few|TRBD2|TRBJ2-1|TRBV10-1
TGCGCCAGCAGCCCGGGAGGGCCCTACAATGAGCAGTTCTTC
CASSPGGPYNEQFF
>14|.|TRBD1|TRBJ1-2|TRBV7-9
TGTGCCAGCAGCTCTGACAGGGCAACTGAGGGCTACACCTTC
CASSSDRATEGYTF
>12|.|TRBD1|TRBJ1-1|TRBV19
TGTGCCAGTAGTCATACAGGGGGCCAGGCTTTCTTT
CASSHTGGQAFF
>15|.|.|TRBJ2-3|TRBV7-7
TGTGCCAGCAGCTTAGGGGCAGGGGGCACAGATACGCAGTATTTT
CASSLGAGGTDTQYF
>14|few|.|TRBJ1-4|TRBV15
TGTGCCACCAGCAGTCACGGCCTAGAGGAAAAACTGTTTTTT
CATSSHGLEEKLFF
>15|.|.|TRBJ1-5|TRBV4-3
TGCGCCAGCAGCCAAGAAGCGGATAGCAATCAGCCCCAGCATTTT
CASSQEADSNQPQHF
>14|.|.|TRBJ1-4|TRBV5-1
TGCGCCAGCTCGATTGGACAGAATAATGAAAAACTGTTTTTT
CASSIGQNNEKLFF
>11|few|TRBD2|TRBJ2-1|TRBV28
TGTGCCAGCAGCCTAGCGGGCCCGGCGTTCTTC
CASSLAGPAFF